The TCR beta chain under discussion was sequenced for a study of cytomegalovirus exposure and HLA in healthy donors. The PCR ran on 60 Vbeta and 13 Jbeta primers. The data were produced by immunoSEQ multiplex PCR, yet TCRdb's version contains in-frame clones alone and is incomplete. This sample has 100,000 to 150,000 clones, with roughly 80% found just once. CDR1 and CDR2 (germline): LGHNA, YNFKEQ. The V and J ends lost 3 bases and 4 bases, in that order; junction bases with no gene match: 8. The CDR3 covers 15 residues. Input material: PBMCs. This clonotype was sampled from a man between 18 and 29 years old in good health and CMV-seronegative. The J gene is TRBJ2-5, the V gene TRBV4-2, with 7 bases that match TRBD1. CDR3 sequence reads: CASSHPDRDAETQYF. The CDR3 nucleotides read TGTGCCAGCAGCCACCCCGACAGGGACGCAGAGACCCAGTACTTC.